A single sample is the source of the 30 T cell receptor beta chains below, sequenced in a study of cytomegalovirus exposure and HLA in healthy donors. Both 60 Vbeta primers and 13 Jbeta primers went into the PCR. The protocol was immunoSEQ multiplex PCR, while the TCRdb copy is restricted to in-frame clones and leaves out a portion. The data hold fewer than 200,000 clones, with less than 75% observed a single time. The material sequenced was PBMCs. Receptors were obtained from a girl aged 10-17 years in good health and CMV-seronegative.

With regard to this clone: Its ends do not fully match the called genes, so a read error is possible. Other DNA sequences in this sample translate to the same CDR3. This chain uses TRBV5-6 with TRBJ2-3; maybe TRBD1 (5 bases). The length of the CDR3 is 13 residues. Germline values: CDR1 SGHDT, CDR2 YYEEEE. The CDR3 loop is CASSQDNTDTQYF. The CDR3 DNA reads as TGTGCTAGCAGCCAGGACAACACAGATACGCAGTATTTT.

Note on this clone: Other DNA sequences in this sample translate to the same CDR3. The chain recombines TRBV5-1 with TRBJ2-5, with D possibly being TRBD2 (6 bases). Trimming took off 0 bases at V and 4 bases at J, with 7 bases between the two ends. Germline V gene data show CDR1 as SGHRS and CDR2 as YFSETQ. The CDR3 sequence is 13 residues long. This CDR3 reads CASSLAGGETQYF. The CDR3 DNA sequence: TGCGCCAGCAGCTTGGCCGGGGGAGAGACCCAGTACTTC.

This clone was picked up a small number of times. This chain connects TRBV19 to TRBJ2-5; TRBD1 agrees at 7 bases. The CDR3 is 15 amino acids. Germline assignment: CDR1 LNHDA and CDR2 SQIVND (reference sequence). Trimming at V came to 1 base and at J to 3 bases, leaving 5 bases not matched to a gene. The CDR3 loop reads CASSIVRGQKETQYF. As DNA, the CDR3 is TGTGCCAGTAGTATAGTAAGGGGACAGAAAGAGACCCAGTACTTC. Full variable domain (missing parts from reference TRBV19 and TRBJ2-5): DGGITQSPKYLFRKEGQNVTLSCEQNLNHDAMYWYRQDPGQGLRLIYYSQIVNDFQKGDIAEGYSVSREKKESFPLTVTSAQKNPTAFYLCASSIVRGQKETQYFGPGTRLLVL.

This clone occurred a few times. The chain uses TRBV5-1 and TRBJ1-1, with D possibly being TRBD1 (5 bases). Germline CDR1 SGHRS, CDR2 YFSETQ. Trimming removed 0 bases at V and 0 bases at J, with 6 bases between. This CDR3 is built from 14 residues. The CDR3 sequence is CASSLGQMNTEAFF. Written as DNA, the CDR3 is TGCGCCAGCAGCTTGGGACAGATGAACACTGAAGCTTTCTTT.

CDR3 DNA sequence: TGTGCCAGCAACCAGAACTATGGCTACACCTTC. Translating it yields CASNQNYGYTF. The V gene is TRBV6-1, the J gene TRBJ1-2; D is undetermined. V was cut by 7 bases and J by 2 bases, with 5 bases left in between. The CDR3 contains 11 residues. Germline V CDR1 and CDR2: MNHNS, SASEGT.

V usage is TRBV6-4 and J usage is TRBJ1-2; a weak D match, TRBD1 (6 bases). The germline V gene has CDR1 MRHNA and CDR2 SNTAGT. The CDR3 totals 15 residues. Trimming cost V 0 bases and J 7 bases, with 15 bases left between them. DNA of the CDR3: TGTGCCAGCAGTGACTCGACAGGCTCTGCGGGTGGCTACACCTTC. Residues: CASSDSTGSAGGYTF.

The rearrangement uses TRBV10-2 and TRBJ1-2, with no clear D. There are 15 residues in the CDR3. V gave up 7 bases and J gave up 1 base, with 16 bases separating them. Germline assignment: CDR1 WSHSY and CDR2 SAAADI. This chain's CDR3 is CASTPSGAVNYGYTF. CDR3 nucleotides: TGCGCCAGCACGCCGAGCGGCGCTGTTAACTATGGCTACACCTTC.

The rearrangement uses TRBV19 and TRBJ2-2; 9 bases map to TRBD1. The length of the CDR3 is 15 residues. The germline gives CDR1 LNHDA, CDR2 SQIVND (reference sequence). Trimming removed 3 bases from V and 6 bases from J; junction bases left unmatched: 5. CDR3 in amino acids: CASSIRDRDAGELFF. CDR3 DNA sequence: TGTGCCAGTAGTATCCGGGACAGGGATGCCGGGGAGCTGTTTTTT.

This chain joins TRBV9 and TRBJ1-1; D not resolved. Germline values: CDR1 SGDLS, CDR2 YYNGEE. V lost 4 bases to trimming and J lost 5 bases, with 15 bases between them. This CDR3 is built from 14 residues. The CDR3 sequence: CASSPGGPGTEAFF. The CDR3 bases are TGTGCCAGCAGCCCCGGCGGGCCGGGAACTGAAGCTTTCTTT.

V is TRBV20-1 and J is TRBJ1-2, with no clear D. The CDR3 is 11 residues long. CDR1 and CDR2 from the germline V gene are DFQATT and SNEGSKA (reference sequence). Written as DNA, the CDR3 is TGCAGCGGCGACAAGGAGGACGGCTACACCTTC. Its protein product is CSGDKEDGYTF.

This clone was seen only once. The CDR3 protein is CASSRREGPGNTIYF. The CDR3 DNA follows: TGTGCCAGCAGCCGGAGAGAGGGCCCCGGAAACACCATATATTTT. V is TRBV14 and J is TRBJ1-3; D is ambiguous. V was shortened by 4 bases and J by 4 bases, with 14 bases between the two germline ends. This CDR3 region has 15 residues. Germline CDR1 and CDR2: SGHDN and FVKESK.

This chain connects TRBV6-6 to TRBJ1-1; the match to TRBD1 covers 8 bases. CDR3 size: 15 residues. V lost 6 bases to trimming and J lost 5 bases; unmatched junction nucleotides: 11. CDR1 and CDR2 from the germline V gene are MNHNY and SVGAGI (reference sequence). The CDR3 is CASSPQGAGRTEAFF. In nucleotides, the CDR3 is TGTGCCAGCAGCCCTCAGGGGGCTGGGAGGACTGAAGCTTTCTTT.

The V gene is TRBV5-1, the J gene TRBJ2-7, with D maybe TRBD1 (6 bases). The ends were cut back, 2 bases at V and 1 base at J, with 7 bases in the middle. This CDR3 is 13 amino acids long. Germline CDR1 reads SGHRS; CDR2 reads YFSETQ. CDR3 in DNA: TGCGCCAGCAGCTTCGGACAGTCCTACGAGCAGTACTTC. Translating gives CASSFGQSYEQYF. Full variable domain (missing parts from reference TRBV5-1 and TRBJ2-7): KAGVTQTPRYLIKTRGQQVTLSCSPISGHRSVSWYQQTPGQGLQFLFEYFSETQRNKGNFPGRFSGRQFSNSRSEMNVSTLELGDSALYLCASSFGQSYEQYFGPGTRLTVT.

The chain combines TRBV4-1 with TRBJ1-2; D is unclear. The V gene's germline CDR1 is MGHRA and CDR2 YSYEKL. The length of the CDR3 is 13 residues. Trimming took off 1 base at V and 3 bases at J, with 6 bases between the two ends. The CDR3 nucleotides are TGCGCCAGCAGCCAAGTCAGCGACTATGGCTACACCTTC. It translates to CASSQVSDYGYTF.

The chain has TRBV18 and TRBJ1-1; a possible D gene is TRBD1 (6 bases). The CDR3 totals 18 residues. Trimming left V 3 bases short and J 4 bases short, with 24 bases between. Germline-derived CDR1 and CDR2 are KGHSH and LQKENI. The CDR3 sequence is CASSPTPGGLGDFTEAFF. The CDR3 region has the DNA TGTGCCAGCTCACCGACCCCCGGGGGGCTGGGAGATTTCACTGAAGCTTTCTTT.

This chain connects TRBV7-6 to TRBJ2-3, with TRBD1 matching 8 bases. V was pared by 4 bases and J by 2 bases, with 8 bases of the junction left unmatched. In germline, CDR1 is SGHVS, CDR2 FNYEAQ. The length of the CDR3 is 16 residues. This CDR3 is CASSSVSQGVTDTQYF. CDR3 sequence (DNA): TGTGCCAGCAGCTCGGTGTCACAGGGGGTCACAGATACGCAGTATTTT.

Regarding this clone: Compared with germline, one end of the junction differs, possibly owing to a read error. V usage is TRBV5-1 and J usage is TRBJ1-1, with 9 bases fitting TRBD1. The CDR3 is made up of 17 amino acids. Germline V gene sequence: CDR1 SGHRS, CDR2 YFSETQ. CDR3 sequence reads: CASRLDRGSLMNTEAFF. In nucleotides, the CDR3 is TGCGCCAGCAGGTTGGACAGGGGAAGTCTCATGAACACTGAAGCTTTCTTT.

The chain employs TRBV7-2 and TRBJ2-7; possibly TRBD2 for D (8 bases). Germline assignment: CDR1 SGHTA and CDR2 FQGNSA. This CDR3 is 13 amino acids long. V was cut by 10 bases and J by 4 bases, with 17 bases left in between. The CDR3 nucleotides are TGTGCCACCCGGGAGGGGACAGAATACGAGCAGTACTTC. Its protein is CATREGTEYEQYF.

The chain employs TRBV5-1 and TRBJ1-1; 7 bases agree with TRBD1. This CDR3 contains 16 residues. V dropped 5 bases and J dropped 3; count of bases not matched to a gene: 13. Germline CDR1 SGHRS, CDR2 YFSETQ. The CDR3 bases are TGCGCCAGCAGTCGCGACAGGGTCGTAGATGACACTGAAGCTTTCTTT. It encodes CASSRDRVVDDTEAFF.

The chain recombines TRBV7-3 with TRBJ1-2; D is perhaps TRBD1 (6 bases). This CDR3 is 15 amino acids long. Trimming shortened V by 1 base and J by 8 bases, and 17 bases separated the two germline ends. Germline V gives CDR1 SGHTA, CDR2 FQGTGA. The chain's CDR3 is CASSLRGGTLEGYTF. CDR3 DNA sequence: TGTGCCAGCAGCTTAAGGGGGGGCACCCTGGAGGGCTACACCTTC. Drawing the rest from reference TRBV7-3 and TRBJ1-2, the complete variable domain is GAGVSQTPSNKVTEKGKYVELRCDPISGHTALYWYRQSLGQGPEFLIYFQGTGAADDSGLPNDRFFAVRPEGSVSTLKIQRTERGDSAVYLCASSLRGGTLEGYTFGSGTRLTVV.

The chain carries TRBV7-6 and TRBJ1-6; 9 bases fit TRBD1. There are 16 residues in the CDR3. The V segment lost 5 bases and the J segment 8 bases; nucleotides outside the gene matches: 10. The germline CDR1 and CDR2 sequences are SGHVS and FNYEAQ. Here the CDR3 reads CASSIRDRAEDSPLHF. Written as DNA, the CDR3 is TGTGCCAGCAGCATTAGGGACAGGGCTGAAGATTCACCCCTCCACTTT.

The gene calls are TRBV19 and TRBJ1-5; D not resolved. V was pared by 3 bases and J by 3 bases, with 15 bases between. In germline, CDR1 is LNHDA, CDR2 SQIVND (reference sequence). This CDR3 is 16 amino acids long. The CDR3 spells CASSIGGRGTNQPQHF. The CDR3, as DNA: TGTGCCAGTAGTATTGGCGGTCGAGGCACCAATCAGCCCCAGCATTTT. Full variable domain (outside the CDR3, taken from reference TRBV19 and TRBJ1-5): DGGITQSPKYLFRKEGQNVTLSCEQNLNHDAMYWYRQDPGQGLRLIYYSQIVNDFQKGDIAEGYSVSREKKESFPLTVTSAQKNPTAFYLCASSIGGRGTNQPQHFGDGTRLSIL.

V gene TRBV6-5 combines with J gene TRBJ2-7; 7 nucleotides line up with TRBD1. CDR3 size: 15 residues. Germline V gives CDR1 MNHEY, CDR2 SVGAGI. With 4 bases clipped from V and 4 bases from J, the junction kept 10 bases outside the gene matches. For the CDR3, the DNA is TGTGCCAGCAGTTTCCGAGACAGGGTTTCATACGAGCAGTACTTC. This gives the protein CASSFRDRVSYEQYF.

The V gene is TRBV2, the J gene TRBJ2-3, with 11 positions matching TRBD2. The CDR3 covers 14 residues. V gave up 9 bases and J gave up 3 bases; unmatched junction bases: 5. Germline V gene lookup returns CDR1 SNHLY and CDR2 FYNNEI. Here the CDR3 DNA reads TGTGCCAGGGGGACTAGCGGTACAACAGATACGCAGTATTTT. Translated, it gives CARGTSGTTDTQYF. The full variable domain, rest sourced from reference TRBV2 and TRBJ2-3, is EPEVTQTPSHQVTQMGQEVILRCVPISNHLYFYWYRQILGQKVEFLVSFYNNEISEKSEIFDDQFSVERPDGSNFTLKIRSTKLEDSAMYFCARGTSGTTDTQYFGPGTRLTVL.

This chain uses TRBV15 with TRBJ2-3; 8 bases line up with TRBD2. There are 14 residues in the CDR3. V dropped 5 bases and J dropped 1; count of bases not matched to a gene: 2. The germline gives CDR1 LNHNV, CDR2 YYDKDF (reference sequence). The CDR3 reads CATSFSGGTDTQYF. For the CDR3, the DNA is TGTGCCACCAGCTTTAGCGGGGGCACAGATACGCAGTATTTT. Filled out from reference TRBV15 and TRBJ2-3, the complete variable domain reads DAMVIQNPRYQVTQFGKPVTLSCSQTLNHNVMYWYQQKSSQAPKLLFHYYDKDFNNEADTPDNFQSRRPNTSFCFLDIRSPGLGDTAMYLCATSFSGGTDTQYFGPGTRLTVL.

The V gene is TRBV12-5, the J gene TRBJ1-5; 7 positions agree with TRBD1. Germline CDR1 LGHNT, CDR2 FRNRAP. The CDR3 runs to 16 residues. The V gene end was trimmed by 0 bases and the J gene end by 2 bases; junction bases not matched to a gene: 4. This chain's CDR3 is CASGLVLGQGNQPQHF. The CDR3 DNA reads as TGTGCTAGTGGTTTGGTACTCGGACAGGGCAATCAGCCCCAGCATTTT.

This clone turned up a few times. The V and J genes are TRBV5-1 and TRBJ2-3; D is unresolved. CDR3 length equals 14 residues. CDR1 and CDR2 from the germline V gene are SGHRS and YFSETQ. Trimming pared 0 bases from V and 1 base from J, leaving 6 bases between. The CDR3 DNA sequence: TGCGCCAGCAGCTTGGCGTCAGGCACAGATACGCAGTATTTT. It encodes CASSLASGTDTQYF.

V usage is TRBV11-1 and J usage is TRBJ1-2, with TRBD1 matching 7 bases. CDR3 size: 14 residues. The J segment lost 8 bases and the V segment lost 5 bases, leaving 11 bases of the junction unmatched. In germline, CDR1 is SGHAT, CDR2 FQDESV (reference sequence). This chain's CDR3 is CASSQTGWRKGYTF. For the CDR3, the DNA is TGTGCCAGCAGCCAGACAGGGTGGAGGAAAGGCTACACCTTC.

J is TRBJ1-1 and V is TRBV7-2; the match to TRBD1 covers 10 bases. V lost 1 base to trimming and J lost 1 base; unmatched junction nucleotides: 0. CDR1 and CDR2 from the germline V gene are SGHTA and FQGNSA. This CDR3 has 15 residues. The CDR3 spells CASSLGTGGNTEAFF. In nucleotides, the CDR3 is TGTGCCAGCAGCTTAGGGACAGGGGGGAACACTGAAGCTTTCTTT.

The rearrangement joins TRBV7-8 to TRBJ1-2, with 7 bases matching TRBD1. The J segment lost 1 base and the V segment lost 3 bases, leaving 5 bases of the junction unmatched. Germline V gene data show CDR1 as SGHVS and CDR2 as FQNEAQ. This CDR3 has 15 residues. The CDR3 DNA sequence: TGTGCCAGCAGCTTGTCCGGGACAGTTAACTATGGCTACACCTTC. Its protein is CASSLSGTVNYGYTF.